This T cell receptor beta chain was sequenced during a study of cytomegalovirus exposure and HLA in healthy donors. Study-wide results and caveats: By a later analysis, the bulk of CMV-associated TCR beta chains appeared HLA-restricted. Common viral pathogens (according to a later analysis) appeared linked to several of the most significant clusters.

The study ran its PCR with 60 Vbeta and 13 Jbeta primers. Here immunoSEQ multiplex PCR was the method, and the copy in TCRdb shows in-frame clones only, minus some. The sample consists of fewer than 150,000 clones, around 76% of them appearing once. This clone was observed a handful of times. Antigen specificity is unknown. This clonotype originated in a man younger than 35 in good health and CMV-seronegative. Sequenced sample: PBMCs.

The CDR3 protein is CASSVGGGNTIYF. In DNA form, the CDR3 reads TGTGCCAGCAGCGTAGGGGGCGGAAACACCATATATTTT. The V gene is TRBV9, the J gene TRBJ1-3, with D possibly being TRBD1 (5 bases). The V and J ends lost 0 bases and 4 bases respectively, with 5 bases between them. CDR3 length: 13 amino acids. Germline V gene data show CDR1 as SGDLS and CDR2 as YYNGEE.